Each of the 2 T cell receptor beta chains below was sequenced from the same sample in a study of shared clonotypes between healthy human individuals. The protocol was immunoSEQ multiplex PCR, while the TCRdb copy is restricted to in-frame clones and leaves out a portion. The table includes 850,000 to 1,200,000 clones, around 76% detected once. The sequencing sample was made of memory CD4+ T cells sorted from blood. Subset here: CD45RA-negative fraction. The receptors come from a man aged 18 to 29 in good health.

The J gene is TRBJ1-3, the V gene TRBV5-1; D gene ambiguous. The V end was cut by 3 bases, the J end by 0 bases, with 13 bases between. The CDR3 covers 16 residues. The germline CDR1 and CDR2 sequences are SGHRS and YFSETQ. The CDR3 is CASSSDQIFSGNTIYF. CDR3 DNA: TGCGCCAGCAGCTCCGACCAGATATTCTCTGGAAACACCATATATTTT.

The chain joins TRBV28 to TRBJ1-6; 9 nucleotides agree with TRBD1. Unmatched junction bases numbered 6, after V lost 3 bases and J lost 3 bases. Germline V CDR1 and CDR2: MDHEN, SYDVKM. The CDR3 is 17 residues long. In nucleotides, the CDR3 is TGTGCCAGCAGTTTCGGGACAGGGTCTCACTATAATTCACCCCTCCACTTT. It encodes CASSFGTGSHYNSPLHF.